These 31 T cell receptor beta chains were sequenced from one sample in a study of T cells expressing NK-cell markers. TCRdb reprocessed the 5' RACE reads, with one entry per CDR3 protein and no DNA. This listing includes some 110,000 distinct CDR3 sequences. Sequencing was done on a sample of blood T cells: a sorted CD56 or NKG2C T cell subset, CD4+ or CD8+ T cells, or bulk PBMC T cells (not recorded which). These receptors all come from a woman aged 18 to 75 in good health.

J is TRBJ1-5 and V is TRBV6-1. The CDR3 is 13 amino acids. Germline assignment: CDR1 MNHNS and CDR2 SASEGT. The CDR3 spells CASSELVGQPQHF.

CDR3 sequence: CASSLEGTRWTGELFF. V gene TRBV7-9 combines with J gene TRBJ2-2; TCRdb lists TRBD1, though no DNA is available to test this call. This CDR3 contains 16 residues. CDR1 SEHNR and CDR2 FQNEAQ come from the germline V gene (reference sequence).

The V call is TRBV19, the J call TRBJ2-3; checking the TCRdb D call of TRBD2 is not possible without DNA. This CDR3 has 18 residues. Germline values: CDR1 LNHDA, CDR2 SQIVND (reference sequence). CDR3 sequence reads: CASSTRSRGSRDTDTQYF.

This rearrangement joins TRBV18 to TRBJ2-2; with no DNA, the TCRdb D assignment of TRBD2 cannot be verified. This CDR3 has 18 residues. Per the germline V gene, CDR1 is KGHSH and CDR2 is LQKENI. The CDR3 loop reads CASSPGLAELPNTGELFF.

V is TRBV19 and J is TRBJ1-6. Germline CDR1 reads LNHDA; CDR2 reads SQIVND (reference sequence). This CDR3 contains 18 residues. The chain's CDR3 is CASSIGGRQGPVKSPLHF.

The chain employs TRBV27 and TRBJ2-7. CDR1 and CDR2 from the germline V gene are MNHEY and SMNVEV (reference sequence). This CDR3 is 13 amino acids long. The CDR3 reads CASGVAGSYEQYF.

The V gene is TRBV5-8, the J gene TRBJ2-1; TCRdb names TRBD1, which stays unverified in the absence of DNA. The CDR3 runs to 15 residues. Germline lookup yields CDR1 SGHTS and CDR2 YDEGEE. CDR3 residues: CASSFSPTATNEQFF. Full variable domain (rest looked up from reference TRBV5-8 and TRBJ2-1): EAGVTQSPTHLIKTRGQQATLRCSPISGHTSVYWYQQALGLGLQFLLWYDEGEERNRGNFPPRFSGRQFPNYSSELNVNALELEDSALYLCASSFSPTATNEQFFGPGTRLTVL.

The V call is TRBV12-3 or TRBV12-4, the J call TRBJ2-5; TCRdb returns TRBD1, unconfirmable since there is no DNA. This CDR3 region has 13 residues. CDR3 protein: CASSLIRGETQYF.

The CDR3 reads CASSFLVGNEQFF. The chain links TRBV5-6 to TRBJ2-1. The CDR3 covers 13 residues. CDR1 and CDR2 (germline): SGHDT, YYEEEE.

This rearrangement joins TRBV7-9 to TRBJ1-2. The CDR3 covers 15 residues. CDR1 and CDR2 from the germline V gene are SEHNR and FQNEAQ (reference sequence). Here the CDR3 reads CASSFPLGGFYGYTF.

This chain links TRBV7-2 with TRBJ2-3. CDR1 SGHTA and CDR2 FQGNSA come from the germline V gene. The CDR3 length is 11 residues. The CDR3 here is CASSFGDTQYF.

V usage is TRBV6-2 or TRBV6-3 and J usage is TRBJ2-1; the D gene TCRdb calls, TRBD1, cannot be checked with no DNA. In germline, CDR1 is MNHEY, CDR2 SVGEGT. The CDR3 is made up of 15 amino acids. The CDR3 reads CASSESGTALDEPFF.

V and J are TRBV24-1 and TRBJ2-3; TCRdb selects TRBD2, and the lack of DNA leaves this call unchecked. This CDR3 has 15 residues. The germline V gene has CDR1 KGHDR and CDR2 SFDVKD. The CDR3 sequence is CATSELAGGEDTQYF.

The V call is TRBV24-1, the J call TRBJ2-7; TCRdb picks TRBD2, but there is no DNA to check that call. The CDR3 has 16 residues. Germline-derived CDR1 and CDR2 are KGHDR and SFDVKD. CDR3 sequence reads: CATSGTTSGDSYEQYF.

V and J are TRBV4-3 and TRBJ2-1; TCRdb proposes TRBD1, but this gene call is untestable without DNA. This CDR3 has 12 amino acids. CDR1 is LGHNA, CDR2 YSLEER, per germline. The CDR3: CASGDLFNEQFF.

V usage is TRBV20-1 and J usage is TRBJ2-1; no DNA is available, so the TRBD2 call from TCRdb remains unchecked. Germline loops: CDR1 DFQATT, CDR2 SNEGSKA (reference sequence). There are 15 residues in the CDR3. The CDR3 loop is CSARAGTNSYNEQFF.

The chain uses TRBV30 and TRBJ2-1; TCRdb reports TRBD2, a call that lacks DNA to check it against. This CDR3 is built from 13 residues. Germline CDR1 is GTSNPN and CDR2 is SVGIG (reference sequence). The CDR3: CAWRAGGSNEQFF.

The chain carries TRBV7-8 and TRBJ2-2; TCRdb's assignment of TRBD1 cannot be checked, as there is no DNA. The germline V gene has CDR1 SGHVS and CDR2 FQNEAQ. The CDR3 covers 13 residues. This CDR3 reads CARGQMNTGELFF. The full variable domain, completed using reference TRBV7-8 and TRBJ2-2, is GAGVSQSPRYKVAKRGQDVALRCDPISGHVSLFWYQQALGQGPEFLTYFQNEAQLDKSGLPSDRFFAERPEGSVSTLKIQRTQQEDSAVYLCARGQMNTGELFFGEGSRLTVL.

The gene calls are TRBV12-3 or TRBV12-4 and TRBJ2-3; lacking DNA, the TRBD1 call made by TCRdb goes unchecked. This CDR3 comprises 15 residues. The CDR3 here is CASTPAGVSTDTQYF.

The chain recombines TRBV5-6 with TRBJ2-7. The CDR3 has 13 amino acids. Per germline, CDR1 SGHDT and CDR2 YYEEEE. The CDR3 protein is CASSLGHPYEQYF. The whole variable domain, remainder taken from reference TRBV5-6 and TRBJ2-7, is DAGVTQSPTHLIKTRGQQVTLRCSPKSGHDTVSWYQQALGQGPQFIFQYYEEEERQRGNFPDRFSGHQFPNYSSELNVNALLLGDSALYLCASSLGHPYEQYFGPGTRLTVT.

CDR3 in amino acids: CAISDSSAGEWEQYF. The chain links TRBV10-3 to TRBJ2-7; TCRdb indicates TRBD2, and absent DNA this call remains unverified. This CDR3 has 15 residues. The germline V gene encodes CDR1 ENHRY and CDR2 SYGVKD.

This chain uses TRBV12-3 or TRBV12-4 with TRBJ2-2; TCRdb outputs TRBD1, but without DNA this stays unchecked. The length of the CDR3 is 12 residues. The CDR3: CASSLGALELFF.

The chain has TRBV7-3 and TRBJ1-1. There are 13 residues in the CDR3. CDR1 SGHTA and CDR2 FQGTGA come from the germline V gene. CDR3 sequence reads: CASSRDWNTEAFF.

V and J are TRBV6-2 or TRBV6-3 and TRBJ1-6; TCRdb's D call of TRBD1 is untestable without DNA. There are 13 residues in the CDR3. The germline CDR1 and CDR2 sequences are MNHEY and SVGEGT. CDR3 sequence: CASSPFGTSALHF.

The rearrangement uses TRBV20-1 and TRBJ2-7; absent DNA, TCRdb's TRBD1 call cannot be checked. The V gene's germline CDR1 is DFQATT and CDR2 SNEGSKA (reference sequence). This CDR3 spans 14 amino acids. CDR3 amino acids: CSASLGTGVFGQYF.

The chain has TRBV9 and TRBJ2-7; TCRdb picks TRBD1, but there is no DNA to check that call. Germline values: CDR1 SGDLS, CDR2 YYNGEE. The CDR3 runs 14 residues. The CDR3 is CASSPRQGGYEQYF. Based on the CDR3 plus reference TRBV9 and TRBJ2-7, the full variable domain is DSGVTQTPKHLITATGQRVTLRCSPRSGDLSVYWYQQSLDQGLQFLIQYYNGEERAKGNILERFSAQQFPDLHSELNLSSLELGDSALYFCASSPRQGGYEQYFGPGTRLTVT.

The chain has TRBV4-1 and TRBJ1-5. Germline V gene lookup returns CDR1 MGHRA and CDR2 YSYEKL. The CDR3 runs 14 residues. The CDR3 sequence: CASSHRTANQPQHF.

The chain combines TRBV6-5 with TRBJ2-1. The germline gives CDR1 MNHEY, CDR2 SVGAGI. The CDR3 sequence is 16 residues long. The CDR3 spells CASSYWTSGAYNEQFF.

The gene calls are TRBV7-9 and TRBJ1-2. The CDR3 extends over 12 amino acids. CDR1 is SEHNR, CDR2 FQNEAQ, per germline (reference sequence). This CDR3 reads CASTKVVGGYTF.

J is TRBJ1-1 and V is TRBV7-9. The germline gives CDR1 SEHNR, CDR2 FQNEAQ (reference sequence). The CDR3 loop spans 14 amino acids. This CDR3 is CASTSEGGNTEAFF.

The chain uses TRBV13 and TRBJ2-3; TCRdb indicates TRBD1, and absent DNA this call remains unverified. CDR3 size: 17 residues. Germline V gene sequence: CDR1 PRHDT, CDR2 FYEKMQ (reference sequence). This CDR3 reads CASSSPPGGPNTDTQYF.